Listed here are 9 T cell receptor beta chains from one sample, sequenced in a study of human T cells and chemical hapten exposure (dated by TCRdb to about 2021). Library preparation was by RACE. The sequencing machine was a NextSeq 500. TCRdb trimmed public reads at Q25 via fastp, called clones via MiXCR and kept in-frame beta chains. Rows are unified per CDR3 protein, each entry keeping the most common DNA and genes. This sample lists around 180,000 distinct CDR3 sequences; approximately 29% were detected once. Clones ranked in the top ten supply about 2.8% of the sample. The label giving this sample's time point can be read as: pre-sensitization, week 0. Reading the label with the study, this specimen's treatment or condition is: therapeutic diphenylcyclopropenone sensitization with weekly scalp DPC. The sample was whole blood, taken in connection with sensitization to the hapten diphenylcyclopropenone (DPC). These receptors all stem from a woman aged 25-40 years with alopecia areata. Some clones in this sample may be carry-over from other donors' samples.

This sequence joins TRBV5-1 and TRBJ2-7, with D maybe TRBD1 (6 bases). CDR1 is SGHRS, CDR2 YFSETQ, per germline. V lost 4 bases to trimming and J lost 3 bases, with 8 bases between them. This CDR3 is 12 amino acids long. The CDR3 DNA follows: TGCGCCAGCAGCACGGACAGCTACGAGCAGTACTTC. Residues: CASSTDSYEQYF.

This CDR3 is CSVERASGTQYF. The CDR3 region has the DNA TGCAGCGTTGAAAGGGCCTCTGGGACCCAGTACTTC. The V gene is TRBV29-1, the J gene TRBJ2-5; D remains ambiguous. CDR1 and CDR2 (germline): SQVTM, ANQGSEA. V was shortened by 2 bases and J by 7 bases, with 11 bases between the two germline ends. This CDR3 is built from 12 residues. The full variable domain, completed using reference TRBV29-1 and TRBJ2-5, is SAVISQKPSRDICQRGTSLTIQCQVDSQVTMMFWYRQQPGQSLTLIATANQGSEATYESGFVIDKFPISRPNLTFSTLTVSNMSPEDSSIYLCSVERASGTQYFGPGTRLLVL.

In this sample, this clonotype turned up a few times. The CDR3 coding sequence is TGTGCCAGCAGCCCAGGCGGGACCTCCAATGAGCAGTTCTTC. Translated: CASSPGGTSNEQFF. This chain joins TRBV28 and TRBJ2-1; TRBD2 might be the D (6 bases). V was cut by 6 bases and J by 6 bases, with 15 bases left in between. There are 14 residues in the CDR3. In germline, CDR1 is MDHEN, CDR2 SYDVKM. Supplemented by reference TRBV28 and TRBJ2-1, the full variable domain reads DVKVTQSSRYLVKRTGEKVFLECVQDMDHENMFWYRQDPGLGLRLIYFSYDVKMKEKGDIPEGYSVSREKKERFSLILESASTNQTSMYLCASSPGGTSNEQFFGPGTRLTVL.

The CDR3 protein is CASSSRDREVEAFF. CDR3 bases: TGTGCCAGCAGCTCCCGGGACAGGGAGGTTGAAGCTTTCTTT. This rearrangement joins TRBV7-2 to TRBJ1-1, with TRBD1 matching 9 bases. CDR3 length equals 14 residues. Trimming removed 4 bases from V and 7 bases from J; junction bases left unmatched: 7. The germline gives CDR1 SGHTA, CDR2 FQGNSA.

The sample holds a few counts of this clonotype. V usage is TRBV28 and J usage is TRBJ1-4, with D possibly matching TRBD1 (5 bases). The CDR3 contains 12 residues. The V and J ends lost 6 bases and 8 bases respectively, with 10 bases between them. The germline V gene has CDR1 MDHEN and CDR2 SYDVKM. CDR3 loop: CASRPGGEKLFF. The CDR3 nucleotides are TGTGCCAGCAGACCCGGGGGAGAAAAACTGTTTTTT.

CDR3 in amino acids: CASSPGLAGGYGEQFF. In DNA, the CDR3 is TGTGCCAGCAGCCCCGGACTAGCGGGAGGCTACGGTGAGCAGTTCTTC. The gene calls are TRBV7-2 and TRBJ2-1; 14 bases agree with TRBD2. J lost 9 bases, V lost 5 bases, and 9 bases had no gene match. The CDR3 is 16 amino acids. Germline CDR1 and CDR2: SGHTA and FQGNSA.

This clonotype has a handful of counts. This chain uses TRBV4-2 with TRBJ2-1; TRBD2 matches 9 bases. The CDR3 sequence is 15 residues long. The germline V gene has CDR1 LGHNA and CDR2 YNFKEQ. J lost 8 bases, V lost 4 bases, and 9 bases had no gene match. The CDR3 here is CASSPGLAVLDEQFF. CDR3 bases: TGTGCCAGCAGCCCGGGACTAGCAGTCCTCGATGAGCAGTTCTTC.

V gene TRBV13 combines with J gene TRBJ2-5; no clear D. V was trimmed by 2 bases and J by 5 bases, leaving 3 bases between them. The germline CDR1 and CDR2 sequences are PRHDT and FYEKMQ (reference sequence). The CDR3 is made up of 11 amino acids. CDR3 in DNA: TGTGCCAGCAGCTTATACGAGACCCAGTACTTC. Protein sequence: CASSLYETQYF.

The sample holds a few counts of this clonotype. V and J are TRBV7-2 and TRBJ1-6; 9 nucleotides match TRBD1. Germline lookup yields CDR1 SGHTA and CDR2 FQGNSA. Trimming removed 5 bases from V and 5 bases from J; junction bases left unmatched: 10. The CDR3 has 17 residues. The CDR3 DNA sequence: TGTGCCAGCAGCGGAGACAGGGGGTTTATGGATAATTCACCCCTCCACTTT. Translating gives CASSGDRGFMDNSPLHF.